This TCR beta chain was sequenced for a study of CD8 T cells in ankylosing spondylitis. TCRdb re-called the 5' RACE reads with MiXCR, one entry per CDR3 protein. The sample has roughly 250,000 distinct CDR3 sequences, about 10% seen once. Germline trimming cut 3 bases from V and 1 base from J; bases unmatched to any gene: 5. The germline gives CDR1 DFQATT, CDR2 SNEGSKA (reference sequence). The CDR3 contains 14 residues. The sample holds many counts of this clonotype. The sample consisted of blood, either unsorted or a sorted T cell fraction (not recorded which). The TCR comes from a male donor with ankylosing spondylitis or in good health (not recorded which). This sequence joins TRBV20-1 and TRBJ1-1; the match to TRBD1 covers 7 bases. The CDR3: CSASPNRGNTEAFF. In DNA, the CDR3 is TGCAGTGCTAGTCCAAACAGGGGGAACACTGAAGCTTTCTTT.